This TCR beta chain comes out of a study of T cells in narcolepsy. Background on the study: Donors had narcolepsy type 1 or type 2, or were healthy controls. Overall study findings and caveats: Same-patient CSF and blood CD4+ T cell clonotypes included HCRT-specific and TRIB2-specific autoreactive ones. No autoreactive T cell clone sequences appeared in some memory CD4+ repertoires. Healthy controls reportedly lacked the autoreactive clonotypes serially found in patients' blood.

With respect to this clone: Its antigen is not identified.

CDR3 length: 13 residues. Germline loops: CDR1 MNHNS, CDR2 SASEGT. V lost 1 base, J lost 10 bases, and 2 bases stayed unmatched. Assay used: immunoSEQ multiplex PCR; TCRdb lists only in-frame clones, some missing. The sample lists about 32,000 clones, 75% to 90% occurring once. This chain joins TRBV6-1 and TRBJ1-4; TRBD1 agrees at 8 bases. Material for sequencing was CD45RA- memory CD4+ T cells from PBMCs. This clonotype originated in a human donor with narcolepsy. DNA for the CDR3: TGTGCCAGCAGTGAAGAACAGGGGGGAAAACTGTTTTTT. It specifies CASSEEQGGKLFF.